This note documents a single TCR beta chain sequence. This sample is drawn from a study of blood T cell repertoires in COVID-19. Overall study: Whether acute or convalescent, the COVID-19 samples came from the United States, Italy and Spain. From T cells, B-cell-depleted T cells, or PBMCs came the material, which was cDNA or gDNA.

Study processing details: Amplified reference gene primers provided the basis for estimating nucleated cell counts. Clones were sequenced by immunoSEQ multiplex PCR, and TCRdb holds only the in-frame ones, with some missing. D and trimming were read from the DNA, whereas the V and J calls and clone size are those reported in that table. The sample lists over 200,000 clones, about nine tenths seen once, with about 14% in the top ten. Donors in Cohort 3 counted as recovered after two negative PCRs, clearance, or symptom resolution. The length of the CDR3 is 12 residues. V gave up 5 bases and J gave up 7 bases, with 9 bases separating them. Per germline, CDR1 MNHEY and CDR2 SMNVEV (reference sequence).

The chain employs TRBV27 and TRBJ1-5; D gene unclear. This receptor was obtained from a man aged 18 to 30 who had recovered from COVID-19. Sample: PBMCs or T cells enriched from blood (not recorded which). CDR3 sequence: CASSPPGQPQHF. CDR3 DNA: TGTGCCAGCAGTCCCCCTGGCCAGCCCCAGCATTTT.